A selection of T cell receptor beta chains follows, all from one sample in a study of shared clonotypes between healthy human individuals. The protocol was immunoSEQ multiplex PCR, while the TCRdb copy is restricted to in-frame clones and leaves out a portion. The sample has some 240,000 clones, over 50% seen once. Sequenced input: memory CD4+ T cells sorted from blood. Receptors were obtained from a young man in good health. Both conserved end residues are part of each CDR3. A D gene is named only where the DNA matches it firmly. Clone size is not always given. Where it is, it says once, few, many or a class for expanded clones.

v_gene: TRBV5-1
abundance: NA
d_gene: NA
j_gene: TRBJ2-3
CDR3aa: CASSQPSSTDTQYF
CDR3nt: TGCGCCAGCAGCCAGCCCTCTAGCACAGATACGCAGTATTTT

v_gene: TRBV2
abundance: NA
d_gene: NA
j_gene: TRBJ2-7
CDR3aa: CASSSLRALYEQYF
CDR3nt: TGTGCCAGCAGTAGTTTGCGGGCTCTCTACGAGCAGTACTTC

v_gene: TRBV4-3
abundance: NA
d_gene: NA
j_gene: TRBJ2-5
CDR3aa: CASSQDGAGQQETQYF
CDR3nt: TGCGCCAGCAGCCAAGATGGCGCAGGCCAGCAAGAGACCCAGTACTTC

v_gene: TRBV5-1
abundance: NA
d_gene: NA
j_gene: TRBJ2-1
CDR3aa: CASSRDRRGNNEQFF
CDR3nt: TGCGCCAGCAGCCGTGACAGGAGAGGCAACAATGAGCAGTTCTTC

v_gene: TRBV5-1
abundance: NA
d_gene: NA
j_gene: TRBJ2-3
CDR3aa: CASTSATSTDTQYF
CDR3nt: TGCGCCAGCACCTCAGCGACTAGCACAGATACGCAGTATTTT

v_gene: TRBV10-2
abundance: NA
d_gene: TRBD2
j_gene: TRBJ2-3
CDR3aa: CASASVGSGQPRGTDTQYF
CDR3nt: TGCGCCAGCGCCTCTGTTGGTAGCGGGCAACCTCGGGGCACAGATACGCAGTATTTT

v_gene: TRBV7-2
abundance: few
d_gene: NA
j_gene: TRBJ1-5
CDR3aa: CASSLEGYSNQPQHF
CDR3nt: TGTGCCAGCAGCTTAGAGGGGTATAGCAATCAGCCCCAGCATTTT

v_gene: TRBV11-2
abundance: NA
d_gene: NA
j_gene: TRBJ2-2
CDR3aa: CASSLSRIPGELFF
CDR3nt: TGTGCCAGCAGCTTGAGTAGAATTCCCGGGGAGCTGTTTTTT

v_gene: TRBV7-3
abundance: NA
d_gene: NA
j_gene: TRBJ2-7
CDR3aa: CASSLTAGASYEQYF
CDR3nt: TGTGCCAGCAGCTTAACGGCGGGGGCCTCCTACGAGCAGTACTTC

v_gene: TRBV10-2
abundance: NA
d_gene: NA
j_gene: TRBJ2-7
CDR3aa: CASSTGYEQYF
CDR3nt: TGCGCCAGCAGTACCGGCTACGAGCAGTACTTC

v_gene: TRBV10-3
abundance: few
d_gene: TRBD1
j_gene: TRBJ2-7
CDR3aa: CAIKSTGISYEQYF
CDR3nt: TGTGCCATCAAATCGACAGGGATCTCCTACGAGCAGTACTTC

v_gene: TRBV29-1
abundance: NA
d_gene: TRBD2
j_gene: TRBJ2-7
CDR3aa: CSALAGGHEQYF
CDR3nt: TGCAGCGCACTAGCGGGAGGGCACGAGCAGTACTTC

v_gene: TRBV18
abundance: few
d_gene: NA
j_gene: TRBJ2-2
CDR3aa: CASSPSSETRGGELFF
CDR3nt: TGTGCCAGCTCACCATCGAGCGAAACCCGGGGCGGGGAGCTGTTTTTT

v_gene: TRBV18
abundance: few
d_gene: NA
j_gene: TRBJ1-1
CDR3aa: CASSPLPQGKMNTEAFF
CDR3nt: TGTGCCAGCTCACCATTACCGCAGGGGAAGATGAACACTGAAGCTTTCTTT

v_gene: TRBV19
abundance: NA
d_gene: NA
j_gene: TRBJ2-5
CDR3aa: CASRKTGSGETQYF
CDR3nt: TGTGCCAGTAGAAAAACAGGATCAGGAGAGACCCAGTACTTC

v_gene: TRBV15
abundance: NA
d_gene: TRBD1
j_gene: TRBJ1-1
CDR3aa: CATSGGGFYTEAFF
CDR3nt: TGTGCCACCAGCGGAGGGGGCTTTTACACTGAAGCTTTCTTT

v_gene: TRBV29-1
abundance: NA
d_gene: TRBD1
j_gene: TRBJ1-2
CDR3aa: CSTRQGRDGYTF
CDR3nt: TGCAGCACCCGACAGGGCCGGGACGGCTACACCTTC

v_gene: TRBV5-4
abundance: NA
d_gene: NA
j_gene: TRBJ2-5
CDR3aa: CASSLGGLKNQETQYF
CDR3nt: TGTGCCAGCAGCTTGGGAGGACTAAAGAACCAAGAGACCCAGTACTTC

v_gene: TRBV2
abundance: NA
d_gene: NA
j_gene: TRBJ1-4
CDR3aa: CASSELLDEKLFF
CDR3nt: TGTGCCAGCAGTGAATTACTGGACGAAAAACTGTTTTTT

v_gene: TRBV5-1
abundance: many
d_gene: NA
j_gene: TRBJ2-3
CDR3aa: CASSPNGERTDTQYF
CDR3nt: TGCGCCAGCAGTCCAAACGGGGAGAGGACAGATACGCAGTATTTT

v_gene: TRBV30
abundance: NA
d_gene: NA
j_gene: TRBJ2-6
CDR3aa: CAWDSSGANVLTF
CDR3nt: TGTGCCTGGGACAGTTCTGGGGCCAACGTCCTGACTTTC

v_gene: TRBV2
abundance: few
d_gene: NA
j_gene: TRBJ2-7
CDR3aa: CASSEGTTYEQYF
CDR3nt: TGTGCCAGCAGTGAGGGCACTACCTACGAGCAGTACTTC

v_gene: TRBV6-6
abundance: NA
d_gene: TRBD2
j_gene: TRBJ2-3
CDR3aa: CASSRTLAGVWNTQYF
CDR3nt: TGTGCCAGCAGTAGAACCCTAGCGGGAGTATGGAATACGCAGTATTTT

v_gene: TRBV11-3
abundance: NA
d_gene: NA
j_gene: TRBJ2-6
CDR3aa: CASSLGGSAGANVLTF
CDR3nt: TGTGCCAGCAGCTTAGGGGGGTCGGCTGGGGCCAACGTCCTGACTTTC

v_gene: TRBV19
abundance: NA
d_gene: TRBD1
j_gene: TRBJ1-2
CDR3aa: CASRAGTGVGYTF
CDR3nt: TGTGCCAGTAGAGCCGGGACAGGGGTTGGCTACACCTTC

v_gene: TRBV6-4
abundance: NA
d_gene: TRBD1
j_gene: TRBJ1-2
CDR3aa: CASSDSNRGSGYTF
CDR3nt: TGTGCCAGCAGTGACTCTAACAGGGGAAGCGGCTACACCTTC

v_gene: TRBV9
abundance: NA
d_gene: TRBD1
j_gene: TRBJ1-1
CDR3aa: CASSDPHRGGNTEAFF
CDR3nt: TGTGCCAGCAGCGACCCTCACAGGGGAGGGAACACTGAAGCTTTCTTT

v_gene: TRBV2
abundance: NA
d_gene: TRBD2
j_gene: TRBJ2-1
CDR3aa: CASRELAGGSGEQFF
CDR3nt: TGTGCCAGCAGGGAACTAGCGGGAGGTTCGGGTGAGCAGTTCTTC

v_gene: TRBV11-3
abundance: NA
d_gene: TRBD2
j_gene: TRBJ2-1
CDR3aa: CASSPRQGLAGGDEQFF
CDR3nt: TGTGCCAGCAGCCCAAGGCAGGGACTAGCGGGAGGGGATGAGCAGTTCTTC

v_gene: TRBV14
abundance: NA
d_gene: TRBD1
j_gene: TRBJ2-1
CDR3aa: CASSQVEGQGGQFF
CDR3nt: TGTGCCAGCAGCCAAGTAGAGGGACAGGGCGGGCAGTTCTTC

v_gene: TRBV19
abundance: NA
d_gene: TRBD1
j_gene: TRBJ2-7
CDR3aa: CASSRPGQTYEQYF
CDR3nt: TGTGCCAGTAGTAGACCGGGACAGACCTACGAGCAGTACTTC

v_gene: TRBV6-5
abundance: NA
d_gene: NA
j_gene: TRBJ2-1
CDR3aa: CASTQYNEQFF
CDR3nt: TGTGCCAGCACCCAGTACAATGAGCAGTTCTTC

v_gene: TRBV19
abundance: NA
d_gene: NA
j_gene: TRBJ1-2
CDR3aa: CASTPSGGANYGYTF
CDR3nt: TGTGCCAGTACTCCGTCGGGGGGGGCTAACTATGGCTACACCTTC

v_gene: TRBV18
abundance: NA
d_gene: NA
j_gene: TRBJ2-3
CDR3aa: CASSPSLTDTQYF
CDR3nt: TGTGCCAGCTCACCATCACTCACAGATACGCAGTATTTT

v_gene: TRBV10-3
abundance: few
d_gene: NA
j_gene: TRBJ1-2
CDR3aa: CAIGATLREGGYTF
CDR3nt: TGTGCCATAGGGGCCACCCTGAGGGAGGGTGGCTACACCTTC

v_gene: TRBV7-8
abundance: NA
d_gene: TRBD1
j_gene: TRBJ1-5
CDR3aa: CASSYRGNQPQHF
CDR3nt: TGTGCCAGCAGCTACAGGGGTAATCAGCCCCAGCATTTT

v_gene: TRBV4-3
abundance: NA
d_gene: NA
j_gene: TRBJ2-2
CDR3aa: CASSQQTVSTGELFF
CDR3nt: TGCGCCAGCAGCCAACAGACAGTTAGCACCGGGGAGCTGTTTTTT

v_gene: TRBV7-6
abundance: few
d_gene: TRBD2
j_gene: TRBJ2-7
CDR3aa: CASSSSGNYEQYF
CDR3nt: TGTGCCAGCAGCTCTAGCGGGAACTACGAGCAGTACTTC

v_gene: TRBV29-1
abundance: many
d_gene: NA
j_gene: TRBJ2-5
CDR3aa: CSVYLGTGKGTQYF
CDR3nt: TGCAGCGTTTACCTGGGAACAGGGAAGGGGACCCAGTACTTC

v_gene: TRBV20-1
abundance: NA
d_gene: NA
j_gene: TRBJ2-1
CDR3aa: CSIGRGEQFF
CDR3nt: TGCAGTATTGGTAGGGGTGAGCAGTTCTTC

v_gene: TRBV29-1
abundance: many
d_gene: NA
j_gene: TRBJ2-7
CDR3aa: CSVFVGSYEQYF
CDR3nt: TGCAGCGTTTTCGTGGGCTCCTACGAGCAGTACTTC

v_gene: TRBV11-2
abundance: once
d_gene: TRBD1
j_gene: TRBJ2-5
CDR3aa: CASSPGTGMVETQYF
CDR3nt: TGTGCCAGCAGCCCGGGGACAGGGATGGTGGAGACCCAGTACTTC

v_gene: TRBV11-2
abundance: once
d_gene: NA
j_gene: TRBJ1-1
CDR3aa: CASSLEGFPGASGPTEAFF
CDR3nt: TGTGCCAGCAGCTTAGAGGGGTTCCCGGGCGCGTCGGGTCCCACTGAAGCTTTCTTT

v_gene: TRBV4-1
abundance: many
d_gene: TRBD1
j_gene: TRBJ1-4
CDR3aa: CASSQGSGTGNEKLFF
CDR3nt: TGCGCCAGCAGCCAAGGAAGCGGGACAGGAAATGAAAAACTGTTTTTT

v_gene: TRBV6-1
abundance: NA
d_gene: NA
j_gene: TRBJ2-7
CDR3aa: CASSVRGSEQYF
CDR3nt: TGTGCCAGCAGTGTGAGGGGCTCCGAGCAGTACTTC

v_gene: TRBV5-5
abundance: many
d_gene: TRBD2
j_gene: TRBJ2-3
CDR3aa: CASTVSGTSSTDTQYF
CDR3nt: TGTGCCAGCACCGTTAGCGGGACCTCTAGCACAGATACGCAGTATTTT

v_gene: TRBV5-1
abundance: NA
d_gene: NA
j_gene: TRBJ2-3
CDR3aa: CASRDASTDTQYF
CDR3nt: TGCGCCAGCAGAGACGCAAGCACAGATACGCAGTATTTT

v_gene: TRBV10-2
abundance: NA
d_gene: NA
j_gene: TRBJ2-1
CDR3aa: CASSAHNEQFF
CDR3nt: TGCGCCAGTTCCGCCCACAATGAGCAGTTCTTC

v_gene: TRBV5-1
abundance: NA
d_gene: TRBD1
j_gene: TRBJ2-7
CDR3aa: CASSLGRTGGNEQYF
CDR3nt: TGCGCCAGCAGCTTGGGACGGACAGGGGGAAACGAGCAGTACTTC

v_gene: TRBV9
abundance: few
d_gene: TRBD1
j_gene: TRBJ1-3
CDR3aa: CASSDRGTIYF
CDR3nt: TGTGCCAGCAGCGACAGGGGCACCATATATTTT

v_gene: TRBV30
abundance: NA
d_gene: TRBD1
j_gene: TRBJ2-7
CDR3aa: CAWTRGLGYEQYF
CDR3nt: TGTGCCTGGACCAGGGGGCTAGGCTACGAGCAGTACTTC

v_gene: TRBV5-1
abundance: many
d_gene: NA
j_gene: TRBJ2-2
CDR3aa: CASSTSGRSTGELFF
CDR3nt: TGCGCCAGCAGTACCAGCGGGCGTAGCACCGGGGAGCTGTTTTTT